Below are 17 T cell receptor beta chains sequenced from a single sample in a study of shared clonotypes between healthy human individuals. Produced via immunoSEQ multiplex PCR; TCRdb's table is partial and in-frame only. The data show about 2.3 million clones, around 93% seen once. The source material was naive CD4+ T cells from PBMCs. The subset: CD45RA+ positively selected. These receptors were obtained from a man between 18 and 29 years old in good health. Some clones in this sample may be carry-over from other donors' samples.

The chain combines TRBV7-3 with TRBJ1-4, with D perhaps TRBD1 (5 bases). CDR1 is SGHTA, CDR2 FQGTGA, per germline. This CDR3 is built from 13 residues. Trimming pared 5 bases from V and 10 bases from J, leaving 14 bases between. For the CDR3, the DNA is TGTGCCAGCAGCCTAATCCAGGGTGGAAAACTGTTTTTT. Its translation: CASSLIQGGKLFF. The full variable domain, with the rest looked up from reference TRBV7-3 and TRBJ1-4, is GAGVSQTPSNKVTEKGKYVELRCDPISGHTALYWYRQSLGQGPEFLIYFQGTGAADDSGLPNDRFFAVRPEGSVSTLKIQRTERGDSAVYLCASSLIQGGKLFFGSGTQLSVL.

V gene TRBV28 combines with J gene TRBJ1-5, with D perhaps TRBD1 (5 bases). The germline gives CDR1 MDHEN, CDR2 SYDVKM. The V and J ends lost 3 bases and 0 bases respectively, with 21 bases between them. The CDR3 sequence is 19 residues long. The CDR3 loop is CASSFPKSGTFYSNQPQHF. In nucleotides, the CDR3 is TGTGCCAGCAGTTTCCCCAAAAGCGGGACTTTCTATAGCAATCAGCCCCAGCATTTT.

The chain joins TRBV9 to TRBJ2-7; 8 nucleotides agree with TRBD2. This CDR3 is built from 15 residues. CDR1 is SGDLS and CDR2 is YYNGEE in the germline V gene. J gave up 2 bases and V 4 bases, and 8 bases lay outside the gene matches. This CDR3 is CASSREGLGAYEQYF. The CDR3 bases are TGTGCCAGCAGCCGGGAGGGACTAGGGGCCTACGAGCAGTACTTC.

The chain carries TRBV5-1 and TRBJ2-5, with 13 bases lining up with TRBD2. Trimming at V came to 2 bases and at J to 3 bases, leaving 4 bases not matched to a gene. The CDR3 has 16 residues. Per germline, CDR1 SGHRS and CDR2 YFSETQ. In DNA form, the CDR3 reads TGCGCCAGCAGCTTTCCCGGACTAGCGGGAGAAGAGACCCAGTACTTC. Translation gives CASSFPGLAGEETQYF.

V and J are TRBV7-9 and TRBJ1-6; D unclear. The CDR3 has 16 residues. With 5 bases removed from V and 1 base from J, the gap between germline ends came to 12 bases. Germline V lookup: CDR1 SEHNR, CDR2 FQNEAQ (reference sequence). CDR3 region: CASSSTGRSYNSPLHF. The DNA for the CDR3 is TGTGCCAGCAGCAGCACCGGGAGATCCTATAATTCACCCCTCCACTTT.

This clone was seen a handful of times. V is TRBV6-5 and J is TRBJ1-5; 9 bases are shared with TRBD1. The V segment lost 5 bases and the J segment 5 bases; nucleotides outside the gene matches: 1. Germline loops: CDR1 MNHEY, CDR2 SVGAGI. The CDR3 is 13 amino acids. CDR3 loop: CASSGDRDQPQHF. CDR3 DNA sequence: TGTGCCAGCAGTGGGGACAGGGATCAGCCCCAGCATTTT.

In nucleotides, the CDR3 is TGCGCCAGCAGCTTAGGGTTTGCGACTAGCGGGACCGGGACCCAGTACTTC. Amino acid sequence: CASSLGFATSGTGTQYF. The V call is TRBV5-1, the J call TRBJ2-5; 11 positions agree with TRBD2. Germline V lookup: CDR1 SGHRS, CDR2 YFSETQ. CDR3 length: 17 amino acids. V trimming: 2 bases; J trimming: 7 bases; junction bases outside the gene matches: 13.

Concerning this clone itself: Other nucleotide sequences in the sample specify the same CDR3. The CDR3 region is CASSLPGSGNTIYF. The DNA for the CDR3 is TGTGCCAGCAGTTTACCAGGCTCGGGAAACACCATATATTTT. The chain combines TRBV28 with TRBJ1-3; D remains unclear. The CDR3 has 14 residues. Germline V gene data show CDR1 as MDHEN and CDR2 as SYDVKM. Trimming removed 2 bases from V and 4 bases from J, with 9 bases in between.

The rearrangement joins TRBV6-1 to TRBJ1-2; 9 bases match TRBD1. CDR1 is MNHNS and CDR2 is SASEGT in the germline V gene. This CDR3 comprises 16 residues. The J segment lost 7 bases and the V segment lost 4 bases, leaving 13 bases of the junction unmatched. The CDR3 DNA sequence: TGTGCCAGCAGTGTCGAGTCCCGGGACAGGGTTAGTGGCTACACCTTC. Translation: CASSVESRDRVSGYTF.

The chain employs TRBV6-4 and TRBJ2-3; D is possibly TRBD1 (5 bases). Germline-derived CDR1 and CDR2 are MRHNA and SNTAGT. The CDR3 runs to 13 residues. V lost 2 bases and J lost 6, with 9 bases in between. The CDR3 loop is CASSDTYRDTQYF. The CDR3 DNA follows: TGTGCCAGCAGTGACACCTACAGGGATACGCAGTATTTT.

The rearrangement links TRBV7-2 to TRBJ1-3, with D hard to call. Germline values: CDR1 SGHTA, CDR2 FQGNSA. The CDR3 covers 15 residues. The V and J ends lost 1 base and 0 bases respectively, with 7 bases between them. CDR3 coding DNA: TGTGCCAGCAGCTTAGGGGCGAGCTCTGGAAACACCATATATTTT. Translating it yields CASSLGASSGNTIYF.

DNA for the CDR3: TGTGCCAGCAGAACTAGAGGAGCTTACGAGCAGTACTTC. Protein: CASRTRGAYEQYF. J is TRBJ2-7 and V is TRBV27; tentative D call: TRBD2 (5 bases). The CDR3 length is 13 residues. Germline values: CDR1 MNHEY, CDR2 SMNVEV (reference sequence). V lost 6 bases and J lost 4, with 13 bases in between.

This rearrangement joins TRBV18 to TRBJ2-7, with 14 bases aligning to TRBD2. The V segment lost 5 bases and the J segment 3 bases; nucleotides outside the gene matches: 12. This CDR3 region has 18 residues. Germline loops: CDR1 KGHSH, CDR2 LQKENI. The DNA of the CDR3 is TGTGCCAGCTCAGGAAACCGCGGGACTAGCGGGAGTCTCTACGAGCAGTACTTC. Translation: CASSGNRGTSGSLYEQYF.

This chain links TRBV28 with TRBJ2-7; 9 bases line up with TRBD2. The germline CDR1 and CDR2 sequences are MDHEN and SYDVKM. With 1 base clipped from V and 3 bases from J, the junction kept 7 bases outside the gene matches. The CDR3 totals 16 residues. In nucleotides, the CDR3 is TGTGCCAGCAGTTTATCGGGCGGGAGGGCCGTCTACGAGCAGTACTTC. As protein: CASSLSGGRAVYEQYF.

CDR3 DNA sequence: TGTGCCAGCAGATCCGACTCCTACGAGCAGTACTTC. The encoded protein is CASRSDSYEQYF. The rearrangement uses TRBV6-5 and TRBJ2-5, with unresolved D. The end of the DNA fits TRBJ2-7 better, so the J call may be wrong. Germline assignment: CDR1 MNHEY and CDR2 SVGAGI. This CDR3 spans 12 amino acids.

V gene TRBV11-2 combines with J gene TRBJ2-3; TRBD1 aligns across 8 bases. Trimming cost V 5 bases and J 2 bases; bases outside gene matches: 9. CDR3 size: 16 residues. Germline assignment: CDR1 SGHAT and CDR2 FQNNGV. The CDR3 region has the DNA TGTGCCAGCAGCCTGCTCCGGGACAGGAACACAGATACGCAGTATTTT. This encodes CASSLLRDRNTDTQYF.

The V call is TRBV5-1, the J call TRBJ2-5; 12 nucleotides agree with TRBD2. The J segment lost 4 bases and the V segment lost 0 bases, leaving 4 bases of the junction unmatched. Germline V gene lookup returns CDR1 SGHRS and CDR2 YFSETQ. The CDR3 contains 16 residues. The CDR3 spells CASSLGLAGEIETQYF. CDR3 in DNA: TGCGCCAGCAGCTTGGGACTAGCGGGAGAGATAGAGACCCAGTACTTC.